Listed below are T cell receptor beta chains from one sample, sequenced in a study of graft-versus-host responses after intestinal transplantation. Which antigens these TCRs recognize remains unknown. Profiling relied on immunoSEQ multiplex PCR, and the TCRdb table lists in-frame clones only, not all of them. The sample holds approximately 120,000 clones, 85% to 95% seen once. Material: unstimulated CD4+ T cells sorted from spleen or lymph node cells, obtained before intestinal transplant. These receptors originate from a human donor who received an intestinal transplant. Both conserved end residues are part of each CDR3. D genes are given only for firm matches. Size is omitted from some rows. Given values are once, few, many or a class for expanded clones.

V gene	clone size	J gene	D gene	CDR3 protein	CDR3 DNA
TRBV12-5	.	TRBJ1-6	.	CASASPLPGSPLHF	TGTGCTAGTGCCTCTCCACTCCCGGGTTCACCCCTCCACTTT
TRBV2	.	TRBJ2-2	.	CASSEARVNTGELFF	TGTGCCAGCAGTGAAGCGAGGGTGAACACCGGGGAGCTGTTTTTT
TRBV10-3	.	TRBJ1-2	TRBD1	CATEKTGGYGYTF	TGTGCCACAGAAAAGACAGGGGGCTATGGCTACACCTTC
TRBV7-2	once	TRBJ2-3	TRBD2	CASSRDYFSVDTQYF	TGTGCCAGCAGCAGGGACTATTTCAGCGTTGATACGCAGTATTTT
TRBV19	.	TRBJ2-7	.	CASSPQGGGQYEQYF	TGTGCCAGTAGTCCCCAAGGAGGAGGACAGTACGAGCAGTACTTC
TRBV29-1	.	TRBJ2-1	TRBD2	CSVSIAGGRHNEQFF	TGCAGCGTATCAATAGCGGGGGGGCGTCACAATGAGCAGTTCTTC
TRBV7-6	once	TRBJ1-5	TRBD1	CASSPRTGEPQHF	TGTGCCAGCAGCCCCCGGACAGGGGAGCCCCAGCATTTT
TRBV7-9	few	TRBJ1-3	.	CASDGGNTIYF	TGTGCCAGTGATGGAGGAAACACCATATATTTT
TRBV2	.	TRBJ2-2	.	CASSQQGYGNTGELFF	TGTGCCAGCAGCCAACAGGGTTATGGAAACACCGGGGAGCTGTTTTTT
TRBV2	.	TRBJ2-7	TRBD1	CASSEWDSPKYF	TGTGCCAGCAGTGAGTGGGACAGTCCTAAGTACTTC
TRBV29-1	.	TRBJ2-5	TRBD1	CSEVRGLGETQYF	TGCAGCGAAGTCAGGGGGCTCGGGGAGACCCAGTACTTC
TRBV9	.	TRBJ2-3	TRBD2	CASSPGLAATDTQYF	TGTGCCAGCAGCCCAGGACTAGCGGCCACAGATACGCAGTATTTT
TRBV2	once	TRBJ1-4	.	CASSARGGNEKLFF	TGTGCCAGCAGTGCCCGGGGGGGGAATGAAAAACTGTTTTTT
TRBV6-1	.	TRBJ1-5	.	CASNNRGNQPQHF	TGTGCCAGCAACAACAGGGGCAATCAGCCCCAGCATTTT
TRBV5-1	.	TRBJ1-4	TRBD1	CASSSGDRPYNEKLFF	TGCGCCAGCAGCTCAGGGGACAGACCCTATAATGAAAAACTGTTTTTT
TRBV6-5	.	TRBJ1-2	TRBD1	CASSYGTGEMGGYTF	TGTGCCAGCAGTTATGGGACAGGGGAAATGGGTGGCTACACCTTC
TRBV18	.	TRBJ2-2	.	CASSPPSGGTGELFF	TGTGCCAGCTCACCACCCTCCGGGGGTACCGGGGAGCTGTTTTTT
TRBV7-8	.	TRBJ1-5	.	CASSLVPESNQPQHF	TGTGCCAGCAGCTTAGTTCCAGAAAGCAATCAGCCCCAGCATTTT
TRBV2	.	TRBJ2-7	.	CASTRDPSSYEQYF	TGTGCCAGCACCAGGGACCCCAGCTCCTACGAGCAGTACTTC
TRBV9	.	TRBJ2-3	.	CASSVWGAGADTQYF	TGTGCCAGCAGCGTGTGGGGGGCGGGGGCAGATACGCAGTATTTT
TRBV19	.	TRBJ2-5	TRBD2	CASSTEGRGVPAQYF	TGTGCCAGTAGTACCGAGGGGCGGGGGGTCCCAGCCCAGTACTTC
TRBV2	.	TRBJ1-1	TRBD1	CASGRQGTEAFF	TGTGCCAGCGGTAGACAGGGAACTGAAGCTTTCTTT
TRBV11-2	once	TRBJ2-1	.	CASSSRASSYNEQFF	TGTGCCAGCAGCTCTAGGGCGAGCTCCTACAATGAGCAGTTCTTC
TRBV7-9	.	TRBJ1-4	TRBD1	CASSSGQGALGEKLFF	TGTGCCAGCAGCTCTGGACAGGGGGCGCTGGGTGAAAAACTGTTTTTT
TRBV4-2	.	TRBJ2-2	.	CASSQPGLNTGELFF	TGTGCCAGCAGCCAACCGGGACTTAACACCGGGGAGCTGTTTTTT
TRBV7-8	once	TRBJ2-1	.	CASSYSSGDEQFF	TGTGCCAGCAGCTACAGCTCCGGGGACGAGCAGTTCTTC
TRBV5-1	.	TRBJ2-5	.	CASSFRGRETQYF	TGCGCCAGCAGCTTCCGGGGAAGAGAGACCCAGTACTTC
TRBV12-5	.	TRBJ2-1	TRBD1	CASGSRGLVLNEQFF	TGTGCTAGTGGTTCAAGGGGGCTAGTGCTCAATGAGCAGTTCTTC
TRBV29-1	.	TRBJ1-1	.	CSVGYTSIIRTEAFF	TGCAGCGTGGGGTATACCTCAATTATACGAACTGAAGCTTTCTTT
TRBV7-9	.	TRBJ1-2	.	CASSREGVGYTF	TGTGCCAGCAGCCGGGAGGGCGTTGGCTACACCTTC
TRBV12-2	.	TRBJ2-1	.	CASRFSGTGSGKEQFF	TGTGCAAGTCGCTTTTCTGGGACAGGGAGCGGAAAAGAGCAGTTCTTC
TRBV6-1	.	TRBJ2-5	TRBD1	CASLRQGRETQYF	TGTGCCAGCCTCCGACAGGGTCGAGAGACCCAGTACTTC
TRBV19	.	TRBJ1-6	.	CASNKDRRDSPLHF	TGTGCCAGTAACAAGGACAGAAGAGATTCACCCCTCCACTTT
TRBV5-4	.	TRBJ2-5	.	CASSSPLFPGQYF	TGTGCCAGCAGCTCCCCCCTTTTTCCGGGCCAGTACTTC
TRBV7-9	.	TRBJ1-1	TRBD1	CASSLGTGDRQAFF	TGTGCCAGCAGCTTAGGGACAGGGGATAGGCAAGCTTTCTTT
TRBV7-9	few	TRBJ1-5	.	CASSLTDQPQHF	TGTGCCAGCAGCCTGACAGATCAGCCCCAGCATTTT
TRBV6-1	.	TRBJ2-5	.	CASSESGGQFETQYF	TGTGCCAGCAGTGAAAGTGGGGGGCAGTTTGAGACCCAGTACTTC
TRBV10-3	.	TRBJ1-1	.	CAISSGEGFEAFF	TGTGCCATCAGTTCGGGAGAGGGGTTTGAAGCTTTCTTT
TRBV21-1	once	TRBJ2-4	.	CASSGTSLAKNIQYF	TGTGCCAGCAGCGGGACTTCTCTAGCCAAAAACATTCAGTACTTC
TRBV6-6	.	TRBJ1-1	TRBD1	CASSLRTGEAFF	TGTGCCAGCAGTCTACGGACAGGGGAAGCTTTCTTT
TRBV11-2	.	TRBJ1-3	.	CASKGTTSGNTIYF	TGTGCCAGCAAAGGAACAACTTCTGGAAACACCATATATTTT
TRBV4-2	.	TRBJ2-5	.	CASSQPPGETQYF	TGTGCCAGCAGCCAGCCCCCGGGGGAGACCCAGTACTTC